This T cell receptor (beta chain) was observed in a study of regulatory T cells in long-lasting Graves disease. The time point: newly diagnosed GD, antithyroid drugs for less than 3 months. The TCR library was prepared using RNA isolated from PBMCs. Graves' disease diagnosis used American Thyroid Association guidelines. Trimming cost V 4 bases and J 0 bases, with 4 bases left between them. CDR3 length equals 13 residues. Per germline, CDR1 LGHNT and CDR2 FRNRAP. Sequencing libraries for TCR beta were prepared with iRepertoire HTBI primers and Arm-PCR of CDR3 regions. Using its own MiXCR run on the multiplex PCR reads, TCRdb lists one record per CDR3 protein. The repertoire holds some 400,000 distinct CDR3 sequences, with about 15% as singletons. In this sample, this clonotype turned up a few times. These sequences were also reported in another study, on T cells in Graves' hyperthyroidism and ophthalmopathy. As reported in that work: Initially, a first-round RT-PCR of the TCR CDR3 employed the HTBI primer set.

This rearrangement joins TRBV12-5 to TRBJ1-3, with D unresolved. The specimen was peripheral blood mononuclear cells (PBMCs), collected at new diagnosis, from a patient treated with antithyroid drugs. This sequence was found in a woman in her 30s with Graves disease. CDR3 sequence reads: CASGYDSGNTIYF. CDR3 in DNA: TGTGCTAGTGGTTATGACTCTGGAAACACCATATATTTT.